This TCR beta chain emerged from a study of vaccination and CD4 T cells after COVID-19. On the study more broadly: The makeup of the convalescents was six males and four females, two of them Hispanic. Post-vaccine sampling followed dose two by a median about 72 days (range 14 to 241). Study-level findings and limits: It was observed that, in convalescent patients, a median 86.3% of reactive clones arose only post-vaccination.

A remark on this clonotype: What it binds is unknown.

CD4+ T cells that had been cultured provided DNA sequenced with the Oncomine TCR Beta short-read assay. TCRdb reprocessed the PCR reads via MiXCR and lists one record per CDR3 protein. This repertoire shows about 13,000 distinct CDR3 sequences, 75% to 80% found once; its top ten account for 28%. Specified treatment: roughly 10-day PBMC culture with coronavirus spike peptide pools or control peptides (ViraFEST assay). March to December 2020 was the span of positive PCR dates, which predated US Alpha, Beta and Delta variants. This clonotype was obtained from a human donor who had recovered from COVID-19. Input material: CD4+ T cells from blood, cultured in vitro.

The CDR3 here is CASSLSSGSGEAFF. In DNA form, the CDR3 reads TGTGCCAGCAGCTTATCGAGTGGATCAGGTGAAGCTTTCTTT. The chain combines TRBV3-1 with TRBJ1-1, with D unresolved. Germline V gene data show CDR1 as LGHDT and CDR2 as YNNKEL (reference sequence). Trimming shortened V by 5 bases and J by 7 bases, and 17 bases separated the two germline ends. The CDR3 consists of 14 residues.